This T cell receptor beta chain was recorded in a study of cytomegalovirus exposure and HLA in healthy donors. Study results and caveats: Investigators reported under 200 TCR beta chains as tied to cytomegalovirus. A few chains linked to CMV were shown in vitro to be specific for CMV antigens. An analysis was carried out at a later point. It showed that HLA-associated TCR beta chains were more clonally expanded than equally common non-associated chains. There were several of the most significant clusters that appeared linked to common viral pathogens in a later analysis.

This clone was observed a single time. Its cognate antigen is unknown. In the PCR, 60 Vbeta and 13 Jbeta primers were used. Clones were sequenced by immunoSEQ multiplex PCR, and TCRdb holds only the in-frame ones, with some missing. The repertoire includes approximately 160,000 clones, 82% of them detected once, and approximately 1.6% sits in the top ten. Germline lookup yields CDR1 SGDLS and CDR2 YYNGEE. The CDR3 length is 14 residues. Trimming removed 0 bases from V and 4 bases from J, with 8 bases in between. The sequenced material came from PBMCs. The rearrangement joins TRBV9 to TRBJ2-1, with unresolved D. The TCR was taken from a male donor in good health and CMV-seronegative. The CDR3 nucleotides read TGTGCCAGCAGCGTAGCACCGCAGTACAATGAGCAGTTCTTC. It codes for CASSVAPQYNEQFF.